This T cell receptor beta chain was identified during a study of molecular identifiers for immune sequencing clone quantification. TCRdb processed the PCR reads anew with MiXCR; each CDR3 protein has one entry. The sample shows 460,000 or so distinct CDR3 sequences, about 25% of them seen only once. Between the trimmed V and J ends, which lost 3 bases and 3 bases, there was a span of 12 bases. Germline values: CDR1 SEHNR, CDR2 FQNEAQ (reference sequence). CDR3 length: 14 residues. This clonotype was detected only a few times. The sequence came from a human donor in good health. Some libraries in this study had Jurkat cell RNA spiked in. V and J are TRBV7-9 and TRBJ2-7; perhaps TRBD2 as D (6 bases). Source material: naive CD8+ T cells from blood, with Jurkat cell RNA spiked in. Subset noted: FACS-sorted CD8+CD4-CCR7+CD45RA+ naive T cells. DNA for the CDR3: TGTGCCAGCAGCTTTCCCGGGACTGGCTACGAGCAGTACTTC. This encodes CASSFPGTGYEQYF.